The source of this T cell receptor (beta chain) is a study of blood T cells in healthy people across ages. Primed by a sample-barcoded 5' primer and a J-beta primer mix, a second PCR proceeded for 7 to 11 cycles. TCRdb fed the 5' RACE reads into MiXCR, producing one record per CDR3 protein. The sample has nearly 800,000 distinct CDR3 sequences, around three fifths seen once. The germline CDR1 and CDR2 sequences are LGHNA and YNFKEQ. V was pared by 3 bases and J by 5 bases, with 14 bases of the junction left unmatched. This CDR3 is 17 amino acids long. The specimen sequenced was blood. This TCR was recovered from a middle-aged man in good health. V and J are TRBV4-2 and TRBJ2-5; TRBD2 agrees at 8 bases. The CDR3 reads CASSQESVGLAAETQYF. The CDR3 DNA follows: TGTGCCAGCAGCCAGGAAAGTGTAGGACTAGCAGCGGAGACCCAGTACTTC.